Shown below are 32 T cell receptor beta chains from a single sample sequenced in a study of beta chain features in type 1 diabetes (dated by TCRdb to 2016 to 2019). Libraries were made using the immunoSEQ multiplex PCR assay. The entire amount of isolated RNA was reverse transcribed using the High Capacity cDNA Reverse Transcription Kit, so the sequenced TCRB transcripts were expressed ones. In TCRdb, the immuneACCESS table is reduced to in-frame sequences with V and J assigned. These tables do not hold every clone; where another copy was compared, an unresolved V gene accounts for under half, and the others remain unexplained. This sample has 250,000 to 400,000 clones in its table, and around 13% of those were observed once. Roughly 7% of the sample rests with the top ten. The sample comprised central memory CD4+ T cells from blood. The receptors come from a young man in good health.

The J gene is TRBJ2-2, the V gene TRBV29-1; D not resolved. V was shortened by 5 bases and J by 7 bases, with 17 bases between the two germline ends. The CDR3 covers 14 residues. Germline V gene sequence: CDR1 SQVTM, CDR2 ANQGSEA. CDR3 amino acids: CSVFGKRTGGELFF. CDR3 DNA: TGCAGCGTTTTTGGGAAAAGGACCGGCGGGGAGCTGTTTTTT.

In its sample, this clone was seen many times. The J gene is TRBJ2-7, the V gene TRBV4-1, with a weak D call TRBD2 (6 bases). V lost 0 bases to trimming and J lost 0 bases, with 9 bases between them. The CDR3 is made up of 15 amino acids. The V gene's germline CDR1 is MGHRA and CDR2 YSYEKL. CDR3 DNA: TGCGCCAGCAGCCAAGATGCGGGAAGCTCCTACGAGCAGTACTTC. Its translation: CASSQDAGSSYEQYF.

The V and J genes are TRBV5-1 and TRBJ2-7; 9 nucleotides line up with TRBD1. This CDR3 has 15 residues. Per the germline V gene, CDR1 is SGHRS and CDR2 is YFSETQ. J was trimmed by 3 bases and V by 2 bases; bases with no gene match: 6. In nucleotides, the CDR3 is TGCGCCAGCAGCTTTGGCGGGACAGGGCTCTACGAGCAGTACTTC. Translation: CASSFGGTGLYEQYF.

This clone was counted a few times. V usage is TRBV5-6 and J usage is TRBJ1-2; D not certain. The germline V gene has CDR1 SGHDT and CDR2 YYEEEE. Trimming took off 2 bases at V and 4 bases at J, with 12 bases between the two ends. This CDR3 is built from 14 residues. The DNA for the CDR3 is TGTGCCAGCAGCTTCCCAGCAGGCCCCTATGGCTACACCTTC. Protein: CASSFPAGPYGYTF.

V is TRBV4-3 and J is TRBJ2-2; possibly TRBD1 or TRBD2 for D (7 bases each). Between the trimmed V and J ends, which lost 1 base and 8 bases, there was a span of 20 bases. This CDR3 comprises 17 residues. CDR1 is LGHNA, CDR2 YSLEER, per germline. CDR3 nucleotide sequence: TGCGCCAGCAGCCAAGCCGAGGCAGGGGGGGGCAGGGGGGAGCTGTTTTTT. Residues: CASSQAEAGGGRGELFF.

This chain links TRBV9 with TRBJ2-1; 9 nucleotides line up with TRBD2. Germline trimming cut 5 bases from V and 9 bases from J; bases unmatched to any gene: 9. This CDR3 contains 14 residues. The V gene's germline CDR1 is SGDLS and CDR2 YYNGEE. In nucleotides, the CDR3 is TGTGCCAGCAGTGTTAGCGGGAGCGGTACTGAGCAGTTCTTC. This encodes CASSVSGSGTEQFF.

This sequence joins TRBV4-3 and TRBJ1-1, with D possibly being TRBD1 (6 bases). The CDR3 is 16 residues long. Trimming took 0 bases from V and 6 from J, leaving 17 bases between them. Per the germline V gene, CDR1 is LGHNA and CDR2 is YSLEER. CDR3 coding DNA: TGCGCCAGCAGCCAAGATATAAAGGGGGTAGGGGCTGAAGCTTTCTTT. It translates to CASSQDIKGVGAEAFF.

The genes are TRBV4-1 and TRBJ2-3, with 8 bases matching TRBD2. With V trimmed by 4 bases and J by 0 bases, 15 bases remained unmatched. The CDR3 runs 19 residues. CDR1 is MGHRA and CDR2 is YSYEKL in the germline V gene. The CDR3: CASSRLSVRGEVSTDTQYF. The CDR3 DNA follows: TGCGCCAGCAGCCGCTTAAGTGTGCGGGGGGAGGTGAGCACAGATACGCAGTATTTT.

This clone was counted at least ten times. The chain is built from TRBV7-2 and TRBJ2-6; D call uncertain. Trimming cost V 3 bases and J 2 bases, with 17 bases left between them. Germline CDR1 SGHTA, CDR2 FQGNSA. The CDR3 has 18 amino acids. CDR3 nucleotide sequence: TGTGCCAGCAGCTTCTTAGGGCGGCGAATTCCTGGGGCCAACGTCCTGACTTTC. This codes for CASSFLGRRIPGANVLTF.

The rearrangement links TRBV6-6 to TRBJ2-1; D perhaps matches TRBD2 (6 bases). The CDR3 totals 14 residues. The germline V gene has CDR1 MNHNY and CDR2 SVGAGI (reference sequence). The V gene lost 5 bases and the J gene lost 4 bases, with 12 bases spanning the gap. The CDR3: CASSPRAGYNEQFF. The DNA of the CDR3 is TGTGCCAGCAGTCCCCGTGCGGGGTACAATGAGCAGTTCTTC.

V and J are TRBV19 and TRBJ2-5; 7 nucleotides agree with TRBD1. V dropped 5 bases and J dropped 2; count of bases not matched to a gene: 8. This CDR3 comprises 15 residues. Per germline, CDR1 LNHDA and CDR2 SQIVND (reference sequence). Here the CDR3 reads CASSGNRGIQETQYF. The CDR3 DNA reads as TGTGCCAGTAGTGGGAACAGGGGTATACAAGAGACCCAGTACTTC. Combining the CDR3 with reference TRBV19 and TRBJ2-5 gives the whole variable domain DGGITQSPKYLFRKEGQNVTLSCEQNLNHDAMYWYRQDPGQGLRLIYYSQIVNDFQKGDIAEGYSVSREKKESFPLTVTSAQKNPTAFYLCASSGNRGIQETQYFGPGTRLLVL.

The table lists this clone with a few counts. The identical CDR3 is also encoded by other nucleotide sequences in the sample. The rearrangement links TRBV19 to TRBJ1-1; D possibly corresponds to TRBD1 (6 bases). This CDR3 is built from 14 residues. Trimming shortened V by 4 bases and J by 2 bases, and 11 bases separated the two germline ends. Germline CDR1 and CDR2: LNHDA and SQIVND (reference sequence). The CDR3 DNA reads TGTGCCAGTAGTAGAAACAGGGAAAACACTGAAGCTTTCTTT. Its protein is CASSRNRENTEAFF.

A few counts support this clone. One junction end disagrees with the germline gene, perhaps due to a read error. The CDR3 here is CASSHGTSYNEQFF. CDR3 coding DNA: TGCGCCAGCAGCCATGGGACTTCGTACAATGAGCAGTTCTTC. J is TRBJ2-1 and V is TRBV5-4, with D possibly matching TRBD2 (6 bases). This CDR3 is 14 amino acids long. Germline CDR1 and CDR2: SGHNT and YYREEE (reference sequence).

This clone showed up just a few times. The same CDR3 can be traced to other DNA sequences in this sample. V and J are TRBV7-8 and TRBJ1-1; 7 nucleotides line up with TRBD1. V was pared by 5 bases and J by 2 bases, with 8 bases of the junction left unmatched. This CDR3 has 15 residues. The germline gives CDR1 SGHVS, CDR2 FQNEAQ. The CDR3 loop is CASSLAGTANTEAFF. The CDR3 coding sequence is TGTGCCAGCAGCCTCGCCGGGACAGCCAACACTGAAGCTTTCTTT.

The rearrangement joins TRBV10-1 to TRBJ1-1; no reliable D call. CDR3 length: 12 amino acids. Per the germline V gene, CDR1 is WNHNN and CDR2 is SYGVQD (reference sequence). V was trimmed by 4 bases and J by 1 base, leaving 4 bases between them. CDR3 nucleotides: TGCGCCAGCAGTGGGGGGAACACTGAAGCTTTCTTT. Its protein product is CASSGGNTEAFF.

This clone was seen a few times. Written as DNA, the CDR3 is TGTGCCAGTAGTTCGACAGGGTCCAGGGAGACCCAGTACTTC. Translation: CASSSTGSRETQYF. The chain uses TRBV19 and TRBJ2-5; 7 bases match TRBD1. This CDR3 has 14 residues. V gave up 5 bases and J gave up 5 bases; unmatched junction bases: 8. Germline V gene lookup returns CDR1 LNHDA and CDR2 SQIVND (reference sequence). The complete variable domain, with remaining parts taken from reference TRBV19 and TRBJ2-5, reads DGGITQSPKYLFRKEGQNVTLSCEQNLNHDAMYWYRQDPGQGLRLIYYSQIVNDFQKGDIAEGYSVSREKKESFPLTVTSAQKNPTAFYLCASSSTGSRETQYFGPGTRLLVL.

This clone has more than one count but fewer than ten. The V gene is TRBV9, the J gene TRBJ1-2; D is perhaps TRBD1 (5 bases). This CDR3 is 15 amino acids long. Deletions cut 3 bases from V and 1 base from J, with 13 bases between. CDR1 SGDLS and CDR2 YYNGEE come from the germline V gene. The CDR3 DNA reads TGTGCCAGCAGCGCGTTAGGGGACCTTAACTATGGCTACACCTTC. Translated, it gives CASSALGDLNYGYTF.

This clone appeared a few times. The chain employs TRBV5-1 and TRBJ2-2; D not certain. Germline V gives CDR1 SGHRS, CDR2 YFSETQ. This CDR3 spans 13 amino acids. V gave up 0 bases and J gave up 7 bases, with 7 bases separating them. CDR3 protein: CASSLESGGELFF. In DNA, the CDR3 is TGCGCCAGCAGCTTGGAGTCCGGCGGGGAGCTGTTTTTT.

CDR3 sequence reads: CASSLDPRDNEQFF. The CDR3 DNA reads as TGTGCCAGCAGCTTAGATCCACGGGACAATGAGCAGTTCTTC. The chain is built from TRBV7-6 and TRBJ2-1; D is uncertain. CDR1 is SGHVS and CDR2 is FNYEAQ in the germline V gene. This CDR3 has 14 amino acids. With 1 base removed from V and 5 bases from J, the gap between germline ends came to 9 bases. Drawing the rest from reference TRBV7-6 and TRBJ2-1, the complete variable domain is GAGVSQSPRYKVTKRGQDVALRCDPISGHVSLYWYRQALGQGPEFLTYFNYEAQQDKSGLPNDRFSAERPEGSISTLTIQRTEQRDSAMYRCASSLDPRDNEQFFGPGTRLTVL.

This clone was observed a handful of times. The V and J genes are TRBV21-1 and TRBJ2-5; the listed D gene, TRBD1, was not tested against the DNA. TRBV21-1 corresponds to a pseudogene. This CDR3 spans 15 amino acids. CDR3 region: CASTEGQIRGETQYF. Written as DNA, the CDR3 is TGTGCCAGCACCGAGGGACAAATCAGGGGGGAGACCCAGTACTTC.

This chain's CDR3 is CAISEGDRGADTQYF. CDR3 in DNA: TGTGCCATCAGTGAAGGGGACAGGGGAGCAGATACGCAGTATTTT. This chain connects TRBV10-3 to TRBJ2-3, with 10 nucleotides matching TRBD1. V lost 3 bases to trimming and J lost 4 bases; unmatched junction nucleotides: 4. CDR1 is ENHRY and CDR2 is SYGVKD in the germline V gene. The CDR3 extends over 15 amino acids.

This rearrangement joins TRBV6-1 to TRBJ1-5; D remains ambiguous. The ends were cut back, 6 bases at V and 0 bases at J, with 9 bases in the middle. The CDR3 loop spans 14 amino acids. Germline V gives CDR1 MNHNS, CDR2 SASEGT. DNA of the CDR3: TGTGCCAGCAGCAGACAAGATAGCAATCAGCCCCAGCATTTT. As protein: CASSRQDSNQPQHF.

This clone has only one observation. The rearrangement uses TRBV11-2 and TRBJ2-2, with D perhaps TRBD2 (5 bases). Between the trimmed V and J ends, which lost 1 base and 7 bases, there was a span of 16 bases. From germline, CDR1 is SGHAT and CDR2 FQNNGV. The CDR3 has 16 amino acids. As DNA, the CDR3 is TGTGCCAGCAGCTTAGTGGCAGGACGGGGTCTCGGGGAGCTGTTTTTT. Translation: CASSLVAGRGLGELFF.

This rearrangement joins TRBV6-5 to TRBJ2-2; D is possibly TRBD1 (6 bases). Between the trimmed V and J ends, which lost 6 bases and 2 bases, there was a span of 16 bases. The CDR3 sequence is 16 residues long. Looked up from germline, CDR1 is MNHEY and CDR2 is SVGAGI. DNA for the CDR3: TGTGCCAGCAGCTACAAACAGGGCAGAAACACCGGGGAGCTGTTTTTT. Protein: CASSYKQGRNTGELFF.

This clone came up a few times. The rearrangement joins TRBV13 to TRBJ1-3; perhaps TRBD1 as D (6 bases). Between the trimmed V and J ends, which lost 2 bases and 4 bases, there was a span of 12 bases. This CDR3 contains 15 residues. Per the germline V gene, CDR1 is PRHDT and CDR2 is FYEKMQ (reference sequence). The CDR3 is CASSLLGARGNTIYF. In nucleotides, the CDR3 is TGTGCCAGCAGCTTATTGGGGGCGAGGGGAAACACCATATATTTT.

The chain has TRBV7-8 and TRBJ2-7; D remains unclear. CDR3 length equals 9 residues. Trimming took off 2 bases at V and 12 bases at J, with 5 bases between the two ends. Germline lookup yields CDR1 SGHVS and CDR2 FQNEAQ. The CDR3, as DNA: TGTGCCAGCAGCTTAACGCGGTACGTC. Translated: CASSLTRYV.

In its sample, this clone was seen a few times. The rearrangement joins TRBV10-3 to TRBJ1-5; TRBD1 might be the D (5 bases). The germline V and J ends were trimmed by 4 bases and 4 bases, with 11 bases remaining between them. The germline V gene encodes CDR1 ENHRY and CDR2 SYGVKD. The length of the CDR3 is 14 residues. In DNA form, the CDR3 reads TGTGCCATCAGTGGGGCAGGGTGGAATCAGCCCCAGCATTTT. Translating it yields CAISGAGWNQPQHF.

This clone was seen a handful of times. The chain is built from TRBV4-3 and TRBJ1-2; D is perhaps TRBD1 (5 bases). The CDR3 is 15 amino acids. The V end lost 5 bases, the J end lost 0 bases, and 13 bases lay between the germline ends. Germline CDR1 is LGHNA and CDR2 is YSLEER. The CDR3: CASSSTPGANYGYTF. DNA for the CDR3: TGCGCCAGCAGCTCAACACCGGGGGCTAACTATGGCTACACCTTC.

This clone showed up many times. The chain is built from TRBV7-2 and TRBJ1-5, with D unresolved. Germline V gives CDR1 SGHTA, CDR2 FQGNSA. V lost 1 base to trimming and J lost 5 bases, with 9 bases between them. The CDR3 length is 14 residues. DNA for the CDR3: TGTGCCAGCAGCTTAGAGGGCGGATATCAGCCCCAGCATTTT. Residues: CASSLEGGYQPQHF.

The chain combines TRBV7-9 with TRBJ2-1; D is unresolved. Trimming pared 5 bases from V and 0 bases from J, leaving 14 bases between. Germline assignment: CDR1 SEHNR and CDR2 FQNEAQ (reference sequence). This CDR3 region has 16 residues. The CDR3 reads CASSIQVLSSYNEQFF. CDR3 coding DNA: TGTGCCAGCAGCATTCAGGTTCTCAGCTCCTACAATGAGCAGTTCTTC. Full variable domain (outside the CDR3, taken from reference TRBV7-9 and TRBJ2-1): DTGVSQNPRHKITKRGQNVTFRCDPISEHNRLYWYRQTLGQGPEFLTYFQNEAQLEKSRLLSDRFSAERPKGSFSTLEIQRTEQGDSAMYLCASSIQVLSSYNEQFFGPGTRLTVL.

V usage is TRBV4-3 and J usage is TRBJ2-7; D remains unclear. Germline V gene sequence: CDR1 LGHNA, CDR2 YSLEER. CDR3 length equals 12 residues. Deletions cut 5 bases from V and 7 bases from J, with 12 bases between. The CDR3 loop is CASSYGTGEQYF. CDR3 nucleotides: TGCGCCAGCAGCTACGGCACTGGAGAGCAGTACTTC.

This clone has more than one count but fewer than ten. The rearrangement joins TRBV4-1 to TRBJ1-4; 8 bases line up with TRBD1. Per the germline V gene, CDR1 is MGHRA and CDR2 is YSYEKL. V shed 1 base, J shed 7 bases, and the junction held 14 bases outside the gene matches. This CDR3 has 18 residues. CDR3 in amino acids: CASSQVGTGAYFGEKLFF. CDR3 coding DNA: TGCGCCAGCAGCCAAGTGGGGACAGGCGCCTACTTTGGTGAAAAACTGTTTTTT.